This note documents a single T cell receptor (beta chain) sequence. The sample is drawn from a study of blood T cell repertoires in COVID-19. About the research overall: PBMCs, B-cell-depleted T cells, or T cells provided the cDNA or gDNA that made up the material.

Profiling relied on immunoSEQ multiplex PCR, and the TCRdb table lists in-frame clones only, not all of them. This sample has 110,000 or so clones, with approximately 87% found just once. The CDR3 extends over 13 amino acids. The ends were cut back, 6 bases at V and 7 bases at J, with 14 bases in the middle. CDR1 KGHDR and CDR2 SFDVKD come from the germline V gene. The chain carries TRBV24-1 and TRBJ1-2; no firm D call. The specimen sequenced was peripheral blood. This clonotype was obtained from a man between 65 and 85 years old who had recovered from COVID-19. CDR3 coding DNA: TGTGCCACCAGTTATCGAGGGTCCTCTGGCTACACCTTC. Translated, it gives CATSYRGSSGYTF.